One and the same sample provided the 9 T cell receptor beta chains below, sequenced in a study of blood T cell repertoires in COVID-19. Only in-frame clones appear in the TCRdb table, and some are missing; sequencing was by immunoSEQ multiplex PCR. This table holds more than 85,000 clones, about 79% found once. Sequences were obtained from peripheral blood. Receptor source: a woman older than 75 with active or convalescent COVID-19.

The CDR3 region is CASRRGGNYGYTF. The CDR3 region has the DNA TGTGCCAGCAGACGAGGCGGTAACTATGGCTACACCTTC. The chain recombines TRBV12-3 or TRBV12-4 with TRBJ1-2; no reliable D call. The CDR3 is 13 amino acids. Trimming stripped 6 bases from V and 1 base from J, with 9 bases between.

V and J are TRBV7-9 and TRBJ2-1, with TRBD2 matching 8 bases. V trimming: 7 bases; J trimming: 3 bases; junction bases outside the gene matches: 14. Germline CDR1 is SEHNR and CDR2 is FQNEAQ (reference sequence). CDR3 length equals 17 residues. The chain's CDR3 is CASIYNLAGGIYNEQFF. CDR3 nucleotides: TGTGCCAGCATCTACAACCTGGCGGGAGGAATCTACAATGAGCAGTTCTTC.

This rearrangement joins TRBV5-6 to TRBJ2-3; 13 bases line up with TRBD2. V was pared by 0 bases and J by 4 bases, with 5 bases of the junction left unmatched. CDR1 and CDR2 (germline): SGHDT, YYEEEE. This CDR3 has 17 amino acids. The CDR3: CASSLGTSGSVSDTQYF. The CDR3 bases are TGTGCCAGCAGCTTGGGGACTAGCGGGAGTGTCTCAGATACGCAGTATTTT.

This sequence joins TRBV3-1 (or the pseudogene TRBV3-2) and TRBJ2-1, with 14 bases that match TRBD2. Germline CDR1 and CDR2: LGHDT and YNNKEL (reference sequence). The length of the CDR3 is 17 residues. The V segment lost 5 bases and the J segment 8 bases; nucleotides outside the gene matches: 11. The CDR3 loop is CASSDPRTSGRPDEQFF. The CDR3 nucleotides are TGTGCCAGCAGCGACCCGAGGACTAGCGGGAGGCCCGATGAGCAGTTCTTC.

This chain uses TRBV30 with TRBJ1-6, with no clear D. Germline V gene lookup returns CDR1 GTSNPN and CDR2 SVGIG (reference sequence). The V and J ends lost 7 bases and 14 bases respectively, with 24 bases between them. This CDR3 contains 14 residues. In DNA form, the CDR3 reads TGTGCCTACACAAGCCGGGAGAGCTTTTTGGCCCTCCACTTT. It specifies CAYTSRESFLALHF.

This chain links TRBV6-1 with TRBJ1-2; possible D gene TRBD1, 5 bases. This CDR3 has 13 residues. V lost 3 bases to trimming and J lost 8 bases, with 13 bases between them. Germline CDR1 MNHNS, CDR2 SASEGT. The CDR3 nucleotides read TGTGCCAGCAGTGACGACAGCTGGTCGGGCTACACCTTC. This gives the protein CASSDDSWSGYTF.

This chain joins TRBV5-1 and TRBJ2-7; 11 bases match TRBD2. J gave up 7 bases and V 3 bases, and 9 bases lay outside the gene matches. The CDR3 is 15 amino acids. The germline V gene has CDR1 SGHRS and CDR2 YFSETQ. The CDR3 nucleotides are TGCGCCAGCAGCTGGGGGACTAGCGGCGAAGGAGAGCAGTACTTC. Translating gives CASSWGTSGEGEQYF.

The chain uses TRBV28 and TRBJ2-7; 10 bases map to TRBD2. Looked up from germline, CDR1 is MDHEN and CDR2 is SYDVKM. The CDR3 is 13 amino acids. V shed 5 bases and J 4 bases; nucleotides not matched to a gene: 2. The chain's CDR3 is CASSVAGGYEQYF. Here the CDR3 DNA reads TGTGCCAGCAGTGTAGCGGGAGGATACGAGCAGTACTTC.

This clone was detected only a few times. This chain connects TRBV6-2 or TRBV6-3 to TRBJ2-1, with 13 bases matching TRBD2. V lost 2 bases to trimming and J lost 6 bases; unmatched junction nucleotides: 10. Looked up from germline, CDR1 is MNHEY and CDR2 is SVGEGT. This CDR3 is built from 18 residues. Here the CDR3 reads CASSYLGLAGDFVNEQFF. The CDR3 DNA follows: TGTGCCAGCAGTTACCTAGGACTAGCGGGAGATTTTGTCAATGAGCAGTTCTTC.